Listed below are T cell receptor beta chains from one sample, sequenced in a study of T-cell reconstitution after alpha-beta-depleted transplantation in children. In TCRdb, the PCR reads were re-called with MiXCR into one record per CDR3 protein. The repertoire includes about 400,000 distinct CDR3 sequences, just over 20% of them detected once, and around 4% sits in the top ten. Material: PBMCs from the stem cell graft donor, obtained from the stem cell graft. Source of these receptors: a human donor who donated a stem cell graft to a child with acute myeloid leukemia. The CDR3 runs from the conserved cysteine through the conserved F or W. The D gene is left open where the match is weak. For some rows the clone size is stated as once, few or many, or as a class when expanded; others skip it.

TRBJ2-1	many	TRBV12-3/TRBV12-4	TRBD2	TGTGCCAGCGGCTTCGGAGGGAGGGTCTCCTACAATGAGCAGTTCTTC	CASGFGGRVSYNEQFF
TRBJ2-5	-	TRBV12-3/TRBV12-4	TRBD2	TGTGCCAGCAGTTTGGCGGGAGAGTTGGGAGAGACCCAGTACTTC	CASSLAGELGETQYF
TRBJ2-1	few	TRBV20-1	-	TGCAGTGCTAGAGATCTCCTTGGGACTCGTACATACAATGAGCAGTTCTTC	CSARDLLGTRTYNEQFF
TRBJ2-7	few	TRBV28	TRBD2	TGTGCCAGCAGTGGCAGGGAGGGGACCTACGAGCAGTACTTC	CASSGREGTYEQYF
TRBJ2-1	few	TRBV25-1	-	TGTGCCAGCAGTGAAGGGCGTGGAGCCGCTAGAGATTACAATGAGCAGTTCTTC	CASSEGRGAARDYNEQFF
TRBJ2-1	-	TRBV25-1	TRBD1	TGTGCCAGCAGTACAGGGGGGGGACAGGGGGCCAATGAGCAGTTCTTC	CASSTGGGQGANEQFF
TRBJ1-5	-	TRBV20-1	-	TGCAGTGCTACTGGCGGAGGAAGAAGCAATCAGCCCCAGCATTTT	CSATGGGRSNQPQHF
TRBJ1-5	-	TRBV4-1	-	TGCGCCAGCAGCCGTGGACAGTTTGCGCCCCAGCATTTT	CASSRGQFAPQHF
TRBJ1-1	many	TRBV7-2	-	TGTGCCAGCAGCGGTCAACAGCGGACTGAAGCTTTCTTT	CASSGQQRTEAFF
TRBJ2-7	many	TRBV20-1	TRBD2	TGCAGTGCCCGGACTAGCGGGTCTTTCGAGCAGTACTTC	CSARTSGSFEQYF
TRBJ1-5	once	TRBV21-1	-	TGTGCCAGCAGCAAATACGGACAGGCCCTTAGCAATCAGCCCCAGCATTTT	CASSKYGQALSNQPQHF
TRBJ2-7	-	TRBV6-2/TRBV6-3	-	TGTGCCAGCAGTTACTCTGCCGAGCAGTACTTC	CASSYSAEQYF
TRBJ2-7	many	TRBV7-2	-	TGTGCCAGCAGCTTAGCAGGATTAGAGCAGTACTTC	CASSLAGLEQYF